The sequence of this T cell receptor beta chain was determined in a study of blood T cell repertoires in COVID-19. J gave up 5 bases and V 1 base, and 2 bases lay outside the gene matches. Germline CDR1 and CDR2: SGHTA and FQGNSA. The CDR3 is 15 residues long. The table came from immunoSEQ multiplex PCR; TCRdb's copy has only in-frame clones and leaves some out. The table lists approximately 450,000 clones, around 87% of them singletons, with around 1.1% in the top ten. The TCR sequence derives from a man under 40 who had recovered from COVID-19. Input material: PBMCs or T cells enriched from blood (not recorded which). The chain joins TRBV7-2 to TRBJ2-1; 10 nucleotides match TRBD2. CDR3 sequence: CASSLVTSGNNEQFF. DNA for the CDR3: TGTGCCAGCAGCTTAGTTACTAGCGGGAACAATGAGCAGTTCTTC.